A selection of T cell receptor beta chains follows, all from one sample in a study of cytomegalovirus exposure and HLA in healthy donors. Assay: immunoSEQ multiplex PCR; the TCRdb copy retains only in-frame clones and omits some. Among 100,000 or so clones listed, approximately 82% were seen once. Specimen: PBMCs. These receptors were taken from a man between 40 and 49 years old in good health and CMV-seropositive. Each CDR3 is given with its conserved first and last residue. The D gene is left open where the match is weak. The size field is filled for only some rows; it gives once, few, many or a size class.

d_gene: NA
v_gene: TRBV30
j_gene: TRBJ1-5
abundance: NA
CDR3aa: CAWTREGSNQPQHF
CDR3nt: TGTGCCTGGACTCGGGAGGGAAGCAATCAGCCCCAGCATTTT

d_gene: NA
v_gene: TRBV11-3
j_gene: TRBJ1-1
abundance: NA
CDR3aa: CASSLSKGLRTEAFF
CDR3nt: TGTGCCAGCAGCTTATCGAAGGGGCTGAGAACTGAAGCTTTCTTT

d_gene: NA
v_gene: TRBV19
j_gene: TRBJ2-5
abundance: NA
CDR3aa: CASSPWGRVHEETQYF
CDR3nt: TGTGCCAGTAGTCCCTGGGGCAGGGTTCATGAAGAGACCCAGTACTTC

d_gene: TRBD1
v_gene: TRBV25-1
j_gene: TRBJ1-6
abundance: NA
CDR3aa: CASSRRDSTYNSPLHF
CDR3nt: TGTGCCAGCAGTAGGAGGGACAGCACTTATAATTCACCCCTCCACTTT

d_gene: NA
v_gene: TRBV7-9
j_gene: TRBJ2-1
abundance: NA
CDR3aa: CASSLSTRENYNEQFF
CDR3nt: TGTGCCAGCAGCTTAAGTACGAGGGAGAACTACAATGAGCAGTTCTTC

d_gene: NA
v_gene: TRBV27
j_gene: TRBJ2-5
abundance: NA
CDR3aa: CASRPHGGQETQYF
CDR3nt: TGTGCCAGCAGACCCCACGGGGGCCAAGAGACCCAGTACTTC

d_gene: TRBD2
v_gene: TRBV28
j_gene: TRBJ2-3
abundance: few
CDR3aa: CASSPHWTSGNARLTTDTQYF
CDR3nt: TGTGCCAGCAGTCCCCATTGGACTAGCGGGAACGCGAGACTCACCACAGATACGCAGTATTTT

d_gene: TRBD2
v_gene: TRBV7-8
j_gene: TRBJ2-7
abundance: NA
CDR3aa: CASSTSGLYYEQYF
CDR3nt: TGTGCCAGCAGTACTAGCGGGCTTTACTACGAGCAGTACTTC

d_gene: TRBD2
v_gene: TRBV7-9
j_gene: TRBJ2-1
abundance: NA
CDR3aa: CASSSGTSGRSSYNEQFF
CDR3nt: TGTGCCAGCAGTTCAGGGACTAGCGGGAGGAGTTCCTACAATGAGCAGTTCTTC

d_gene: TRBD2
v_gene: TRBV10-2
j_gene: TRBJ2-7
abundance: few
CDR3aa: CASSPSGSRSSYEQYF
CDR3nt: TGCGCCAGCAGCCCGAGCGGGAGCCGGAGCTCCTACGAGCAGTACTTC

d_gene: TRBD1
v_gene: TRBV4-1
j_gene: TRBJ2-5
abundance: NA
CDR3aa: CASSQDVTGVLGGETQYF
CDR3nt: TGCGCCAGCAGCCAAGACGTTACAGGGGTCCTAGGTGGAGAGACCCAGTACTTC

d_gene: NA
v_gene: TRBV7-2
j_gene: TRBJ1-5
abundance: NA
CDR3aa: CASSSFGQTESNQPQHF
CDR3nt: TGTGCCAGCAGCTCATTCGGACAGACAGAGAGCAATCAGCCCCAGCATTTT

d_gene: NA
v_gene: TRBV5-1
j_gene: TRBJ1-1
abundance: few
CDR3aa: CASSLGWQNTEAFF
CDR3nt: TGCGCCAGCAGCTTGGGTTGGCAGAACACTGAAGCTTTCTTT

d_gene: NA
v_gene: TRBV7-9
j_gene: TRBJ1-2
abundance: NA
CDR3aa: CASSLGGVGHQINYGYTF
CDR3nt: TGTGCCAGCAGCTTAGGAGGGGTGGGACACCAGATTAACTATGGCTACACCTTC

d_gene: TRBD1
v_gene: TRBV27
j_gene: TRBJ1-1
abundance: NA
CDR3aa: CASSFAAGGSTEAFF
CDR3nt: TGTGCCAGCAGTTTTGCGGCAGGGGGTTCCACTGAAGCTTTCTTT

d_gene: NA
v_gene: TRBV29-1
j_gene: TRBJ1-2
abundance: NA
CDR3aa: CSVRRLQGRGYTF
CDR3nt: TGCAGCGTTCGACGCCTACAGGGTCGAGGCTACACCTTC

d_gene: NA
v_gene: TRBV30
j_gene: TRBJ1-1
abundance: NA
CDR3aa: CAWSATVNTEAFF
CDR3nt: TGTGCCTGGAGCGCGACAGTGAACACTGAAGCTTTCTTT

d_gene: TRBD1
v_gene: TRBV6-6
j_gene: TRBJ1-4
abundance: NA
CDR3aa: CASSRGQGRVF
CDR3nt: TGTGCCAGCAGTAGGGGACAGGGTCGGGTTTTT

d_gene: NA
v_gene: TRBV18
j_gene: TRBJ1-5
abundance: NA
CDR3aa: CASSPAGSLYSNQPQHF
CDR3nt: TGTGCCAGCTCACCGGCGGGCAGCCTTTATAGCAATCAGCCCCAGCATTTT

d_gene: NA
v_gene: TRBV4-1
j_gene: TRBJ2-7
abundance: few
CDR3aa: CASSPLGGDVYEQYF
CDR3nt: TGCGCCAGCAGCCCCTTAGGGGGAGATGTATACGAGCAGTACTTC

d_gene: NA
v_gene: TRBV11-1
j_gene: TRBJ2-1
abundance: few
CDR3aa: CASSLGGAYNEQFF
CDR3nt: TGTGCCAGCAGCTTGGGGGGAGCCTACAATGAGCAGTTCTTC

d_gene: NA
v_gene: TRBV7-9
j_gene: TRBJ2-5
abundance: NA
CDR3aa: CAGGGEEETQYF
CDR3nt: TGTGCCGGGGGGGGCGAGGAGGAGACCCAGTACTTC

d_gene: NA
v_gene: TRBV5-4
j_gene: TRBJ2-5
abundance: NA
CDR3aa: CASSLGQLAETQYF
CDR3nt: TGTGCCAGCAGCTTGGGACAGTTAGCTGAGACCCAGTACTTC

d_gene: TRBD1
v_gene: TRBV10-3
j_gene: TRBJ1-2
abundance: few
CDR3aa: CAISDGRGLVGYTF
CDR3nt: TGTGCCATCAGTGACGGGAGGGGGCTGGTTGGCTACACCTTC

d_gene: TRBD1
v_gene: TRBV4-3
j_gene: TRBJ1-2
abundance: NA
CDR3aa: CASSQGMDREGGYTF
CDR3nt: TGCGCCAGCAGCCAAGGGATGGACAGGGAGGGGGGCTACACCTTC

d_gene: NA
v_gene: TRBV28
j_gene: TRBJ1-5
abundance: NA
CDR3aa: CASSLWGEGQPQHF
CDR3nt: TGTGCCAGCAGTTTATGGGGAGAGGGTCAGCCCCAGCATTTT

d_gene: NA
v_gene: TRBV27
j_gene: TRBJ2-7
abundance: NA
CDR3aa: CASSVSGSYEQYF
CDR3nt: TGTGCCAGCAGTGTAAGCGGGTCCTACGAGCAGTACTTC

d_gene: NA
v_gene: TRBV10-2
j_gene: TRBJ1-1
abundance: NA
CDR3aa: CASNGEGSTEAFF
CDR3nt: TGCGCCAGCAACGGGGAGGGCAGCACTGAAGCTTTCTTT

d_gene: NA
v_gene: TRBV4-1
j_gene: TRBJ2-7
abundance: NA
CDR3aa: CASSQEKRSSYEQYF
CDR3nt: TGCGCCAGCAGCCAAGAAAAGCGGAGCTCCTACGAGCAGTACTTC

d_gene: NA
v_gene: TRBV5-4
j_gene: TRBJ2-5
abundance: NA
CDR3aa: CASSLDGGSGAETQYF
CDR3nt: TGTGCCAGCAGCTTGGATGGGGGCAGCGGGGCCGAGACCCAGTACTTC

d_gene: NA
v_gene: TRBV7-3
j_gene: TRBJ2-1
abundance: NA
CDR3aa: CASSLTVGAMAYNEQFF
CDR3nt: TGTGCCAGCAGCTTAACCGTGGGGGCGATGGCCTACAATGAGCAGTTCTTC

d_gene: NA
v_gene: TRBV11-3
j_gene: TRBJ2-7
abundance: NA
CDR3aa: CASSFGVSYEQYF
CDR3nt: TGTGCCAGCAGCTTCGGGGTGTCCTACGAGCAGTACTTC

d_gene: TRBD1
v_gene: TRBV5-4
j_gene: TRBJ1-4
abundance: NA
CDR3aa: CASSSGTGGATNEKLFF
CDR3nt: TGTGCCAGCAGCTCAGGGACAGGGGGAGCAACTAATGAAAAACTGTTTTTT

d_gene: NA
v_gene: TRBV19
j_gene: TRBJ1-1
abundance: few
CDR3aa: CASTSTGNTEAFF
CDR3nt: TGTGCCAGTACCTCGACAGGGAACACTGAAGCTTTCTTT